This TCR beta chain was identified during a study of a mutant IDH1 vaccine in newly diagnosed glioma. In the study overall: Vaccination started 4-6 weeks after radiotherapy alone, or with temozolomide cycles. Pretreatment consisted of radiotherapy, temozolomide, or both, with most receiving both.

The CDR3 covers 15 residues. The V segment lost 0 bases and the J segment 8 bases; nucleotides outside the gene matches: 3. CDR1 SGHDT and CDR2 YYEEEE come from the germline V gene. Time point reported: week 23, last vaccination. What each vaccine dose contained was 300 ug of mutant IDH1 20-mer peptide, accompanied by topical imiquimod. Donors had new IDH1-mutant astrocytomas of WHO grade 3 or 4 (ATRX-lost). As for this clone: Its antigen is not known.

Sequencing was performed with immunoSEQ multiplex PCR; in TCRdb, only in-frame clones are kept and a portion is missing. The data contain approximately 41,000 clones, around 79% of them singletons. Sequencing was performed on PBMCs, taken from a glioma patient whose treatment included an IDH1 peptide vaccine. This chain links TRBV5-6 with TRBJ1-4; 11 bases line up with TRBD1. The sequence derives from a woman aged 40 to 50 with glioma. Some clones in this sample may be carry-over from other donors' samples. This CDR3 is CASSLAGTGGEKLFF. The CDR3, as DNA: TGTGCCAGCAGCTTGGCCGGGACAGGGGGAGAAAAACTGTTTTTT. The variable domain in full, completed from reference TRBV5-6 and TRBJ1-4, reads DAGVTQSPTHLIKTRGQQVTLRCSPKSGHDTVSWYQQALGQGPQFIFQYYEEEERQRGNFPDRFSGHQFPNYSSELNVNALLLGDSALYLCASSLAGTGGEKLFFGSGTQLSVL.